Below, 4 T cell receptor beta chains from the same sample are listed, as sequenced in a study of blood T cell repertoires in COVID-19 (dated by TCRdb to 2020 to 2021). Library construction relied on the immunoSEQ multiplex PCR assay. Entries here come from immuneACCESS through TCRdb and include only in-frame sequences with V and J called. Some clones fail to appear in such tables; in the studies checked, an unresolved V gene covers under half of the shortfall, and the cause of the remainder is unknown. The sample table shows about 100,000 clones, and 70% to 90% are seen once. Jointly, the top ten make up under 14% of the sample. Sequenced sample: peripheral blood. These TCRs come from a young woman with acute or convalescent COVID-19.

The J gene is TRBJ1-5, the V gene TRBV2, with a possible D match to TRBD1 (5 bases). The CDR3 has 15 residues. Trimming took 5 bases from V and 1 from J, leaving 12 bases between them. Looked up from germline, CDR1 is SNHLY and CDR2 is FYNNEI. CDR3 in amino acids: CASSRQFRSNQPQHF. Written as DNA, the CDR3 is TGTGCCAGCAGTCGACAGTTTCGGAGCAATCAGCCCCAGCATTTT.

The V and J genes are TRBV19 and TRBJ2-1; 7 bases agree with TRBD2. Losses at the gene ends were 10 bases for V and 6 bases for J; bases not matched to a gene: 12. Germline lookup yields CDR1 LNHDA and CDR2 SQIVND (reference sequence). The CDR3 spans 14 residues. CDR3 region: CATLDPGLSNEQFF. CDR3 nucleotides: TGTGCCACCCTAGATCCGGGACTATCCAATGAGCAGTTCTTC.

This chain connects TRBV11-3 to TRBJ1-2; D unresolved. Germline values: CDR1 SGHNT, CDR2 YENEEA. The CDR3 contains 14 residues. The V end was cut by 4 bases, the J end by 4 bases, with 13 bases between. CDR3 DNA sequence: TGTGCCAGCAGCTATCCCACCGGGAGCTATGGCTACACCTTC. It yields the protein CASSYPTGSYGYTF.

The chain has TRBV18 and TRBJ2-3; 7 positions match TRBD1. This CDR3 comprises 18 residues. V was pared by 0 bases and J by 3 bases, with 12 bases of the junction left unmatched. Germline V lookup: CDR1 KGHSH, CDR2 LQKENI. CDR3 in DNA: TGTGCCAGCTCACCACCCTTCGGGCAGGGGGTAGGGACAGATACGCAGTATTTT. The encoded protein is CASSPPFGQGVGTDTQYF. The entire variable domain, with the rest obtained from reference TRBV18 and TRBJ2-3, is as follows: NAGVMQNPRHLVRRRGQEARLRCSPMKGHSHVYWYRQLPEEGLKFMVYLQKENIIDESGMPKERFSAEFPKEGPSILRIQQVVRGDSAAYFCASSPPFGQGVGTDTQYFGPGTRLTVL.